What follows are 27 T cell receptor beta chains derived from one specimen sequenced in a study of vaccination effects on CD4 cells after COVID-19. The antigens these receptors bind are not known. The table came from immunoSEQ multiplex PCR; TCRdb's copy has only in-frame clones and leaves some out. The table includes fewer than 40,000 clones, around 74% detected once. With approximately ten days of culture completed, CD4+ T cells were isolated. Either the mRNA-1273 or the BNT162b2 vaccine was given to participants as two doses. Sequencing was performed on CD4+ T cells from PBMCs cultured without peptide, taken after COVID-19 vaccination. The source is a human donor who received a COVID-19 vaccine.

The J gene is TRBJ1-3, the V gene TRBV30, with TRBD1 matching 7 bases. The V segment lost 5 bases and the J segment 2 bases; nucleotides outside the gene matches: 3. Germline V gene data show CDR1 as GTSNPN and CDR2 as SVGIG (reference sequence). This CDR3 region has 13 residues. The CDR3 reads CAWDRDPGNTIYF. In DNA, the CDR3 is TGTGCCTGGGACAGGGATCCTGGAAACACCATATATTTT.

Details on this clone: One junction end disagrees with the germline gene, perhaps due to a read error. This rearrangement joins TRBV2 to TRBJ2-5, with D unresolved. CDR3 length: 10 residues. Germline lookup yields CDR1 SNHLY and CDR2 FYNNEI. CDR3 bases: TGTGCCAGCAGGGAAGAGACCCAGTACTTC. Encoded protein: CASREETQYF.

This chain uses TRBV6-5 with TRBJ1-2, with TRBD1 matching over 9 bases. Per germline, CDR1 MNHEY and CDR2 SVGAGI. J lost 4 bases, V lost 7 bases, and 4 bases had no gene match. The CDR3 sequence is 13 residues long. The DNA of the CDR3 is TGTGCCAGCACCAAGACAGGGGGCTATGGCTACACCTTC. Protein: CASTKTGGYGYTF.

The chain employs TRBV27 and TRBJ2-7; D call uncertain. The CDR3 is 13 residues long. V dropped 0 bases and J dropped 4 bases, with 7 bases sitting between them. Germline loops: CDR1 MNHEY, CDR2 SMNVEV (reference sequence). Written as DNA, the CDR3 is TGTGCCAGCAGTTTATCGGGTGGGTACGAGCAGTACTTC. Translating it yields CASSLSGGYEQYF.

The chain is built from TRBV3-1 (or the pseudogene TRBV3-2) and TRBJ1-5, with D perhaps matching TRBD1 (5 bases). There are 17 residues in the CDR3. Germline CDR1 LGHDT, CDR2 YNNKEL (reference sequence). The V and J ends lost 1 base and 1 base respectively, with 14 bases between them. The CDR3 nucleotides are TGTGCCAGCAGCCAAGGTCTAATGGGGGTGAGCAATCAGCCCCAGCATTTT. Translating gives CASSQGLMGVSNQPQHF.

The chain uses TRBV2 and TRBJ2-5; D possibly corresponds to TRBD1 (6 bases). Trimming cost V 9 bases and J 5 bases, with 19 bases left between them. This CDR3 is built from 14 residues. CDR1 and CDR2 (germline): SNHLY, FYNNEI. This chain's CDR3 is CARTKQGHRETQYF. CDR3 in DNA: TGTGCCAGGACCAAACAGGGTCATCGGGAGACCCAGTACTTC. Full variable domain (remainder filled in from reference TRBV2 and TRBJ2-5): EPEVTQTPSHQVTQMGQEVILRCVPISNHLYFYWYRQILGQKVEFLVSFYNNEISEKSEIFDDQFSVERPDGSNFTLKIRSTKLEDSAMYFCARTKQGHRETQYFGPGTRLLVL.

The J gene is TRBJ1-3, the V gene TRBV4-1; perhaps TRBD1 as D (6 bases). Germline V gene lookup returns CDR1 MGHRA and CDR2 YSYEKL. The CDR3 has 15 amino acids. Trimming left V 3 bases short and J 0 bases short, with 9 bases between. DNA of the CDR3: TGCGCCAGCAGCCAGCAGGGGTTCTCTGGAAACACCATATATTTT. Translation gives CASSQQGFSGNTIYF.

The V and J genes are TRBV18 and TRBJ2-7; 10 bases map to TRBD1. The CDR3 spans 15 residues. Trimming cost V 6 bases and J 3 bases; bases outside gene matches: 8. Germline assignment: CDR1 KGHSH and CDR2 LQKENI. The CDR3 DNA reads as TGTGCCAGCTCCCTGGGACAGGGGAACATCTACGAGCAGTACTTC. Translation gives CASSLGQGNIYEQYF.

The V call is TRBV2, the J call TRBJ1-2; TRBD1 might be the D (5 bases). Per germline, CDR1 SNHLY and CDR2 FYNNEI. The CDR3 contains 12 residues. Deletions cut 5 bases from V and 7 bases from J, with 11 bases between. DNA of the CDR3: TGTGCCAGCAGTCCTGGGGGAAGTGGCTACACCTTC. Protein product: CASSPGGSGYTF.

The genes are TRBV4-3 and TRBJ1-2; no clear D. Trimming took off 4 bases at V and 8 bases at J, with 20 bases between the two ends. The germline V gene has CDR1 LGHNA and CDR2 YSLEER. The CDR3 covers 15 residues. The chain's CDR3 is CASSPIQTSVQGYTF. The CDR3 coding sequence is TGCGCCAGCAGCCCTATCCAGACGTCCGTTCAAGGCTACACCTTC.

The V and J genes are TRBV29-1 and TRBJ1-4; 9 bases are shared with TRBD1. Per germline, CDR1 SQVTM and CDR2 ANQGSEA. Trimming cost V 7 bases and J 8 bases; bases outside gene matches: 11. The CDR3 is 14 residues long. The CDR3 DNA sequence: TGCAGCGCTGGGTCCGGGACAGGGAGGGAAAAACTGTTTTTT. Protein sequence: CSAGSGTGREKLFF.

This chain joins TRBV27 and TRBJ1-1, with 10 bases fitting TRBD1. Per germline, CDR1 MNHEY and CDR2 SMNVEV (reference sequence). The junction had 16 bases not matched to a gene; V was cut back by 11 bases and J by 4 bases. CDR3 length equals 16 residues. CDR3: CAAHRGQGKVGTEAFF. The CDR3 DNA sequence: TGTGCCGCACACCGGGGACAGGGGAAGGTGGGCACTGAAGCTTTCTTT.

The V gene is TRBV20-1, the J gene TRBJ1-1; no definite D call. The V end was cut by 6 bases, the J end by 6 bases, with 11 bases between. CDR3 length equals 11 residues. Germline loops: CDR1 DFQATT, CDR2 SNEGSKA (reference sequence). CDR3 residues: CSAPVRAEAFF. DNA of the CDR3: TGCAGTGCCCCCGTGAGGGCTGAAGCTTTCTTT.

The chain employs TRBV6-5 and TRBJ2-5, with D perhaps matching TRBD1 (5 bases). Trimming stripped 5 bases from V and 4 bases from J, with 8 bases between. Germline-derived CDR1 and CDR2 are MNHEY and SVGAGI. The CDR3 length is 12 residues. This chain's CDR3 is CASSLDRETQYF. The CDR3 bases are TGTGCCAGCAGTCTAGACAGAGAGACCCAGTACTTC.

The CDR3 here is CASSQGVQGARETQYF. The CDR3 DNA is TGCGCCAGCAGCCAAGGAGTTCAGGGCGCGCGGGAGACCCAGTACTTC. The V call is TRBV4-1, the J call TRBJ2-5, with a possible D match to TRBD1 (5 bases). This CDR3 has 16 residues. The germline V and J ends were trimmed by 1 base and 5 bases, with 17 bases remaining between them. CDR1 is MGHRA, CDR2 YSYEKL, per germline.

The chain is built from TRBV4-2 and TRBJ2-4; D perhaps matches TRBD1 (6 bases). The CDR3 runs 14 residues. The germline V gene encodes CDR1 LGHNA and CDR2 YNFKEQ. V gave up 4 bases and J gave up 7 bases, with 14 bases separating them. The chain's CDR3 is CASSPQGPSNIQYF. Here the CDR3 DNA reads TGTGCCAGCAGCCCCCAGGGGCCCTCCAACATTCAGTACTTC.

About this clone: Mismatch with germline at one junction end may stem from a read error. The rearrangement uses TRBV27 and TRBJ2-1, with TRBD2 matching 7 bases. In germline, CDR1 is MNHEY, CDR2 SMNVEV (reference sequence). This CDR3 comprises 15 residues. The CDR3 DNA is TGTGCCAGCATTAATCGAGGGACTACCACGAATGAACAGTTCTTC. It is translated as CASINRGTTTNEQFF.

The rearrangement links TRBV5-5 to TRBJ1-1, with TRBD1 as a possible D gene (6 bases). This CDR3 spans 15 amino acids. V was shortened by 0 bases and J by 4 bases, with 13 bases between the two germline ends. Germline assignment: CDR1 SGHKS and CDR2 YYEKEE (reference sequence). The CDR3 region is CASSLAAGGATEAFF. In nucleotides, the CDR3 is TGTGCCAGCAGCTTGGCGGCGGGGGGGGCCACTGAAGCTTTCTTT.

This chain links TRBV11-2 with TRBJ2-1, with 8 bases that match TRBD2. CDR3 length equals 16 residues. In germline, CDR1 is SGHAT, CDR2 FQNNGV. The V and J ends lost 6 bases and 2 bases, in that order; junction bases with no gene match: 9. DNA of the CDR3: TGTGCCAGCAGGCCAACCGGGGGGGCCACCTACAATGAGCAGTTCTTC. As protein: CASRPTGGATYNEQFF.

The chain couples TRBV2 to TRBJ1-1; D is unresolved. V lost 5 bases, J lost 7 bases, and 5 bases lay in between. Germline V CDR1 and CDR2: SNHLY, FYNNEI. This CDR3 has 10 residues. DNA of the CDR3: TGTGCCAGCAGTTATGTTGAAGCTTTCTTT. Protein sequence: CASSYVEAFF.

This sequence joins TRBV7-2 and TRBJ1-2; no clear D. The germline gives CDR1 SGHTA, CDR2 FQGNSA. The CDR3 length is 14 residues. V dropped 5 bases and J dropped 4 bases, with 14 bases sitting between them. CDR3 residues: CASSPSPGPYGYTF. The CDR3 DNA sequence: TGTGCCAGCAGCCCGAGCCCAGGCCCCTATGGCTACACCTTC.

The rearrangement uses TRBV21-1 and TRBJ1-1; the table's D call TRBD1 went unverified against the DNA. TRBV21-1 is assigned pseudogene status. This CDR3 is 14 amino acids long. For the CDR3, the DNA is TGTGCCAGCAGCCCGGCAGGGTTGGACATTGAAGCTTTCTTT. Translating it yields CASSPAGLDIEAFF.

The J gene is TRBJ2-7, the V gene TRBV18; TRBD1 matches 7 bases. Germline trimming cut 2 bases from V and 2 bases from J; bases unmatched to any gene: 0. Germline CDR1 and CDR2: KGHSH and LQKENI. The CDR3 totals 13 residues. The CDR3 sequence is CASSPGTAYEQYF. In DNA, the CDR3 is TGTGCCAGCTCACCAGGGACAGCCTACGAGCAGTACTTC.

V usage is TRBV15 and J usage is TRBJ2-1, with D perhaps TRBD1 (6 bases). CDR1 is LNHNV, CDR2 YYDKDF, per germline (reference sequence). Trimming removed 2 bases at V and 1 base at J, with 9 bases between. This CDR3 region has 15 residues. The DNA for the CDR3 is TGTGCCACCAGCAGAACAGGGCAATCCTACAATGAGCAGTTCTTC. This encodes CATSRTGQSYNEQFF.

Here the CDR3 reads CASTQSRGFEAFF. CDR3 DNA: TGTGCCAGCACTCAATCGCGGGGTTTTGAAGCTTTCTTT. The chain employs TRBV6-5 and TRBJ1-1; D not resolved. V was cut by 7 bases and J by 7 bases, with 16 bases left in between. CDR1 is MNHEY and CDR2 is SVGAGI in the germline V gene. The CDR3 extends over 13 amino acids.

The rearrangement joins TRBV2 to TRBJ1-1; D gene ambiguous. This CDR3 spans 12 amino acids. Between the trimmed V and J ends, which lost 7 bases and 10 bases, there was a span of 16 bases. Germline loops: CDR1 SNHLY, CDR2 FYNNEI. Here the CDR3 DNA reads TGTGCCAGCACTAGAGAGGGTGTTGGAGCTTTCTTT. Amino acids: CASTREGVGAFF. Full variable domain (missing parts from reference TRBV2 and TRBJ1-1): EPEVTQTPSHQVTQMGQEVILRCVPISNHLYFYWYRQILGQKVEFLVSFYNNEISEKSEIFDDQFSVERPDGSNFTLKIRSTKLEDSAMYFCASTREGVGAFFGQGTRLTVV.

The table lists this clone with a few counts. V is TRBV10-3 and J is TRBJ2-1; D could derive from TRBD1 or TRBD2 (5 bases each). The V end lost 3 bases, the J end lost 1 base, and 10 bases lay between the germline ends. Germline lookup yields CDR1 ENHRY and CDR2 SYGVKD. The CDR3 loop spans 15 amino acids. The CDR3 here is CAISDGGGSYNEQFF. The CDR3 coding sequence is TGTGCCATCAGTGATGGGGGTGGTTCCTACAATGAGCAGTTCTTC.